This paragraph covers one T cell receptor beta chain sequence. The data stem from a study of blood T cell repertoires in COVID-19. Study summary: Researchers got acute and convalescent COVID-19 samples from the United States, Italy and Spain. PBMCs, B-cell-depleted T cells, or T cells provided the cDNA or gDNA that made up the material.

Germline V gene sequence: CDR1 PRHDT, CDR2 FYEKMQ (reference sequence). Trimming removed 5 bases from V and 0 bases from J; junction bases left unmatched: 4. The CDR3 spans 15 residues. Only in-frame clones appear in the TCRdb table, and some are missing; sequencing was by immunoSEQ multiplex PCR. Of around 80,000 clones in the sample, about 80% were seen once. Sequenced material: peripheral blood. The chain links TRBV13 to TRBJ2-3; 8 positions agree with TRBD2. This TCR was sampled from a man aged 45-65 years with active or convalescent COVID-19. CDR3: CASSHGGASTDTQYF. The DNA of the CDR3 is TGTGCCAGCAGCCACGGGGGGGCCAGCACAGATACGCAGTATTTT. The whole variable domain, remainder taken from reference TRBV13 and TRBJ2-3, is AAGVIQSPRHLIKEKRETATLKCYPIPRHDTVYWYQQGPGQDPQFLISFYEKMQSDKGSIPDRFSAQQFSDYHSELNMSSLELGDSALYFCASSHGGASTDTQYFGPGTRLTVL.